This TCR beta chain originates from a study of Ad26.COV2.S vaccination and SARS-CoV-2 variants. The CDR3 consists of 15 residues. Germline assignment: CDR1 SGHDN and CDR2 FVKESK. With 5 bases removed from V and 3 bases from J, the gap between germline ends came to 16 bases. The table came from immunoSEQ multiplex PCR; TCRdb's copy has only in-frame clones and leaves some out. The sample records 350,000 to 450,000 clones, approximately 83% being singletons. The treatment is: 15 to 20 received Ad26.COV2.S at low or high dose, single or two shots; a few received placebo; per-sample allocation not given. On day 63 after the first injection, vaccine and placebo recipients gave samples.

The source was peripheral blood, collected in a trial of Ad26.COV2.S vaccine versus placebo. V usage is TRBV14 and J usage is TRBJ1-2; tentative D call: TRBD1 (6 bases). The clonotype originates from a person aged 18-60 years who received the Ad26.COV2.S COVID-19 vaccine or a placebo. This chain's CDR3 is CASSFNGGRDYGYTF. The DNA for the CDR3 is TGTGCCAGCAGCTTCAATGGGGGCAGAGACTATGGCTACACCTTC. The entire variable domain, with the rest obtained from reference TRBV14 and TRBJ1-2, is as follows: EAGVTQFPSHSVIEKGQTVTLRCDPISGHDNLYWYRRVMGKEIKFLLHFVKESKQDESGMPNNRFLAERTGGTYSTLKVQPAELEDSGVYFCASSFNGGRDYGYTFGSGTRLTVV.